The source of this T cell receptor beta chain is a study of shared clonotypes between healthy human individuals (dated by TCRdb to 2020 to 2022). Broadly, across the study: A few men and two women, aged 18 to 49 years, made up the cohort. For each donor, CD4 naive and CD4 memory were each run on three plates, CD8 naive on two plates, and CD8 memory on one plate. To increase sequencing depth and limit assay-specific biases, different laboratories used diverse techniques to prepare libraries and sequence TCR repertoires. Blood TCR repertoires of five healthy adults were deeply sequenced to estimate repertoire size and the extent of clonotype sharing between individuals. Between about 0.8 and 9 billion PBMCs per donor were obtained by leukapheresis. Results and caveats for the whole study, not just this receptor: Higher generation probabilities were observed for clonotypes shared by all four sorted-subset donors than for non-shared clonotypes. The small number of donors limited the genetic and exposure-history diversity represented. Pairwise subsampling indicated that sequencing depth was expected to affect the degree of clonotype sharing among donors. Incomplete sequencing was indicated by rarefaction of sorted-subset datasets, despite the large sequencing depth. Naive subsets generally had larger estimated clonotype richness than memory subsets did. When several donors were compared, the shared fraction of clonotypes was about 5.2% for naive CD4, about 4% for naive CD8, more than 2% for memory CD4, and less than 0.45% for memory CD8. Sampling was restricted to blood, and TCR repertoires in tissue are likely to differ from TCR repertoires in blood.

Using the deep immunoSEQ assay, TCR CDR3 regions were amplified from genomic DNA by multiplex PCR. Extracted genomic DNA from each cell subset was spread evenly across all wells of several immunoSEQ 96-well plates, with each plate serving as a replicate. For sorted subsets, roughly 200 ng of genomic DNA, equivalent to 25,000 to 35,000 T cell genomes, went into each replicate PCR. The purified libraries were quantified using a Qubit 3.0 fluorometer, sized with a Bioanalyzer 2100, and then quantified again using the KAPA Library Quantification kit. Every immunoSEQ 96-well plate was sequenced on a separate single-read 150-cycle Illumina NextSeq 550 flow cell. Per the source publication's procedure: The immunoSEQ output contained only junctional sequences without quality scores, so filtering could not match that applied to full-length reads. Sequences were annotated with PyIR, a Python wrapper for IgBLAST v1.9, using IMGT germline references to assign V/J genes and CDR3. Reads with weak V/J assignments (E-value above 1e-6), missing CDR3, stop codons, out-of-frame junctions, or ambiguous translated residues were removed. A V3J clonotype was defined by an identical inferred V gene, J gene, and CDR3 amino acid sequence. Percentage overlap between repertoires was calculated by dividing the number of shared unique clonotypes by the size of the smaller repertoire. Richness of each repertoire was evaluated using RTK rarefaction, the Chao1 estimator, and Recon v2.1 estimates of unobserved clonotypes. Generation probabilities for all TCRbeta clonotypes obtained by the gDNA method from a handful of donors were computed using OLGA. TCRdb took over this immuneACCESS table, retaining in-frame rearrangements with V and J assigned. Such tables are incomplete; in checked studies, under half of the missing clones stem from an unresolved V gene, and the remainder is unexplained. Clone size and V and J calls were adopted from that table, with D and trimming inferred from the DNA. The sample records 70,000 to 95,000 clones, about 61% of which are singletons. About half of the sample is taken by the ten largest.

The donors were healthy, HIV-negative adults who had no recently reported acute infections or vaccinations. Every donor was a Caucasian adult residing in Nashville, Tennessee, USA. CD8 memory samples combined magnetically selected CD45RO+ cells with CCR7-negative CD45RA+ effector memory (TemRA) cells. After blood collection by leukapheresis, PBMCs were isolated using Ficoll-Histopaque density gradient centrifugation and then cryopreserved in the vapor phase of liquid nitrogen. Analytical flow cytometry was used to check the purity and quantity of each magnetically sorted T cell population. Genomic DNA was isolated from every sorted fraction and measured by UV absorbance on a Nanodrop 2000c. A word on this clone: What this receptor recognizes is not known. Per-nucleotide qualities are absent, and no much larger clonotype sits a single base away. The sample carries other DNA sequences with the same CDR3.

The TCR sequence derives from a young man in good health. Sequencing was performed on memory CD8+ T cells sorted from blood. Per the publication, the cell subset or site label means: CD45RO+ cells pooled with CCR7-negative TemRA cells.

The DNA is TGTGCCAGCAGTGTAAAGAACACCGGGGAGCTGTTTTTT. The encoded protein is CASSVKNTGELFF. The rearranged segments are TRBV2 and TRBJ2-2, with the identity of the D gene unclear. V loses 4 bases, J loses 1 base, and the germline ends lie 4 bases apart. The CDR3 starts with the cysteine, ends with the phenylalanine, and has 13 residues. The kept DNA is CDR3 alone, 39 bases in frame from the first base. Per the germline V gene, SNHLY is the CDR1 and FYNNEI is the CDR2.